The clone carrying this T cell receptor (beta chain) was observed once. The antigen is not known. The ends were cut back, 2 bases at V and 0 bases at J, with 14 bases in the middle. This CDR3 is 17 amino acids long. Per the germline V gene, CDR1 is LNHDA and CDR2 is SQIVND (reference sequence). The sample comes from a study of monozygotic twins with cystic fibrosis. In the study overall: Around 3 micrograms of fragmented DNA underwent roughly 15 PCR cycles for library preparation.

Profiling relied on immunoSEQ multiplex PCR, and the TCRdb table lists in-frame clones only, not all of them. The table shows 25,000 to 35,000 clones, with around four fifths occurring only once. Findings of the study overall: Unrelated CF individuals shared fewer identical clonotypes than monozygotic CF twins.

The chain combines TRBV19 with TRBJ1-5; D is uncertain. This clonotype was sampled from a girl aged 2-10 years with cystic fibrosis. Material: blood. CDR3: CASSIPHSFYSNQPQHF. The CDR3 DNA is TGTGCCAGTAGTATACCTCATTCCTTTTATAGCAATCAGCCCCAGCATTTT.